This entry lists 16 T cell receptor beta chains sequenced from one sample in a study of blood T cell repertoires in COVID-19. Clones were read by immunoSEQ multiplex PCR, and TCRdb kept only the in-frame ones, dropping some. The table has about 120,000 clones, 70% to 90% seen once. The sequenced sample was peripheral blood. These receptors all come from a woman aged 50 to 65 with acute or convalescent COVID-19.

V gene TRBV2 combines with J gene TRBJ2-1; 8 bases fit TRBD1. Germline assignment: CDR1 SNHLY and CDR2 FYNNEI. The CDR3 is made up of 16 amino acids. The ends lost 10 bases at V and 0 bases at J; junction bases unmatched: 11. The CDR3 loop reads CATRVGTGHSYNEQFF. The DNA for the CDR3 is TGTGCCACCAGAGTGGGGACAGGACACTCCTACAATGAGCAGTTCTTC.

The chain is built from TRBV19 and TRBJ2-1, with 7 bases matching TRBD2. The V gene's germline CDR1 is LNHDA and CDR2 SQIVND (reference sequence). The CDR3 is made up of 17 amino acids. V gave up 4 bases and J gave up 0 bases; unmatched junction bases: 9. The DNA of the CDR3 is TGTGCCAGTAGTACTCATCTAGCGGCGGGCTCCTACAATGAGCAGTTCTTC. As protein: CASSTHLAAGSYNEQFF. The entire variable domain, with the rest obtained from reference TRBV19 and TRBJ2-1, is as follows: DGGITQSPKYLFRKEGQNVTLSCEQNLNHDAMYWYRQDPGQGLRLIYYSQIVNDFQKGDIAEGYSVSREKKESFPLTVTSAQKNPTAFYLCASSTHLAAGSYNEQFFGPGTRLTVL.

The J gene is TRBJ1-1, the V gene TRBV6-5; 7 bases agree with TRBD1. CDR3 length equals 15 residues. The germline V gene encodes CDR1 MNHEY and CDR2 SVGAGI. V was clipped by 8 bases and J by 5 bases; unmatched bases: 14. The CDR3 nucleotides read TGTGCCAGCCGACCGACAGGGTCCCCGAGTACTGAAGCTTTCTTT. Its protein product is CASRPTGSPSTEAFF.

The chain has TRBV2 and TRBJ1-5; unclear D gene. Germline V gives CDR1 SNHLY, CDR2 FYNNEI. The CDR3 has 13 amino acids. V lost 6 bases and J 4 bases, leaving 10 bases between the germline ends. For the CDR3, the DNA is TGTGCCAGCAGCACCGGGAGTAATCAGCCCCAGCATTTT. It translates to CASSTGSNQPQHF.

This clone has more than one count but fewer than ten. The chain links TRBV18 to TRBJ2-7; 8 bases align to TRBD1. The length of the CDR3 is 14 residues. The ends lost 4 bases at V and 0 bases at J; junction bases unmatched: 2. Germline V gene sequence: CDR1 KGHSH, CDR2 LQKENI. The CDR3 spells CASSLGTGSYEQYF. CDR3 in DNA: TGTGCCAGCTCACTGGGGACAGGCTCCTACGAGCAGTACTTC.

This clone appeared a few times. The chain is built from TRBV29-1 and TRBJ1-1; 7 positions agree with TRBD1. From germline, CDR1 is SQVTM and CDR2 ANQGSEA. The CDR3 sequence is 13 residues long. Trimming removed 7 bases from V and 2 bases from J; junction bases left unmatched: 7. The CDR3 DNA follows: TGCAGCGGGGGGGACAGAACAAACACTGAAGCTTTCTTT. Amino acid sequence: CSGGDRTNTEAFF.

This chain joins TRBV6-2 or TRBV6-3 and TRBJ2-7; TRBD2 aligns across 12 bases. CDR3 length equals 16 residues. Trimming at V came to 5 bases and at J to 2 bases, leaving 7 bases not matched to a gene. The germline V gene encodes CDR1 MNHEY and CDR2 SVGEGT. In nucleotides, the CDR3 is TGTGCCAGCAGTAGAACTAGCGGGAGGACCACCTACGAGCAGTACTTC. Translated, it gives CASSRTSGRTTYEQYF.

The gene calls are TRBV14 and TRBJ2-3, with 11 bases matching TRBD2. CDR1 SGHDN and CDR2 FVKESK come from the germline V gene. After removal of 4 bases from V and 4 bases from J, the junction contained 4 bases not matched to a gene. The CDR3 spans 15 residues. The CDR3 DNA follows: TGTGCCAGCAGCCGTACTAGCGGGGGAGCAGATACGCAGTATTTT. Its translation: CASSRTSGGADTQYF.

V and J are TRBV7-2 and TRBJ2-6; weak D call: TRBD1 (6 bases). V lost 1 base and J 0 bases, leaving 16 bases between the germline ends. In germline, CDR1 is SGHTA, CDR2 FQGNSA. The CDR3 loop spans 19 amino acids. In DNA form, the CDR3 reads TGTGCCAGCAGCTTAGATCCCGGACAGCAAAGCTCTGGGGCCAACGTCCTGACTTTC. This gives the protein CASSLDPGQQSSGANVLTF.

This clone was found once. V and J are TRBV5-6 and TRBJ1-1; D gene uncertain. V was trimmed by 2 bases and J by 0 bases, leaving 8 bases between them. This CDR3 has 14 residues. Germline V CDR1 and CDR2: SGHDT, YYEEEE. CDR3 sequence (DNA): TGTGCCAGCAGCTTCGGTCTGATGAACACTGAAGCTTTCTTT. It yields the protein CASSFGLMNTEAFF.

The chain employs TRBV10-3 and TRBJ1-3; weak D call: TRBD1 (5 bases). In germline, CDR1 is ENHRY, CDR2 SYGVKD. The ends were cut back, 2 bases at V and 0 bases at J, with 11 bases in the middle. The CDR3 runs 16 residues. CDR3 amino acids: CAISEPGQASGNTIYF. Written as DNA, the CDR3 is TGTGCCATCAGTGAGCCTGGACAAGCCTCTGGAAACACCATATATTTT.

This clone was recorded once. The chain recombines TRBV7-9 with TRBJ1-6, with 9 bases lining up with TRBD1. The CDR3 covers 15 residues. Looked up from germline, CDR1 is SEHNR and CDR2 is FQNEAQ (reference sequence). The V and J ends lost 5 bases and 10 bases, in that order; junction bases with no gene match: 9. CDR3 sequence: CASSASGTGQSPLHF. The CDR3 DNA reads as TGTGCCAGCAGCGCGTCCGGGACAGGGCAATCACCCCTCCACTTT. The entire variable domain, with the rest obtained from reference TRBV7-9 and TRBJ1-6, is as follows: DTGVSQNPRHKITKRGQNVTFRCDPISEHNRLYWYRQTLGQGPEFLTYFQNEAQLEKSRLLSDRFSAERPKGSFSTLEIQRTEQGDSAMYLCASSASGTGQSPLHFGNGTRLTVT.

The chain recombines TRBV10-3 with TRBJ1-2; no definite D call. The CDR3 contains 14 residues. Trimming cost V 6 bases and J 2 bases, with 13 bases left between them. Germline CDR1 ENHRY, CDR2 SYGVKD. The CDR3 sequence is CAISPGIGNYGYTF. The DNA of the CDR3 is TGTGCCATCAGCCCGGGAATAGGAAACTATGGCTACACCTTC.

V and J are TRBV20-1 and TRBJ1-1; D is unresolved. Trimming left V 6 bases short and J 8 bases short, with 10 bases between. Germline V gene lookup returns CDR1 DFQATT and CDR2 SNEGSKA (reference sequence). This CDR3 spans 10 amino acids. The CDR3 DNA sequence: TGCAGTGCGTCCCTTATCGAAGCTTTCTTT. The encoded protein is CSASLIEAFF.

This chain connects TRBV19 to TRBJ2-7; possible D gene TRBD2, 5 bases. With 5 bases removed from V and 0 bases from J, the gap between germline ends came to 14 bases. CDR1 and CDR2 (germline): LNHDA, SQIVND (reference sequence). The CDR3 extends over 15 amino acids. CDR3 residues: CASSFSGESSYEQYF. Written as DNA, the CDR3 is TGTGCCAGTAGTTTTTCCGGGGAGAGCTCCTACGAGCAGTACTTC.

Remarks on this clone: The sample carries other DNA sequences with the same CDR3. The chain couples TRBV3-1 (or the pseudogene TRBV3-2) to TRBJ1-2; no clear D gene. The V end was cut by 0 bases, the J end by 4 bases, with 6 bases between. The germline CDR1 and CDR2 sequences are LGHDT and YNNKEL (reference sequence). This CDR3 has 13 amino acids. CDR3 protein: CASSQDSSYGYTF. The DNA of the CDR3 is TGTGCCAGCAGCCAAGATTCGAGCTATGGCTACACCTTC.